This TCR beta chain is from a study of blood T cell repertoires in COVID-19. The wider study: Acute and convalescent COVID-19 specimens originated in the United States, Italy and Spain. Nucleic acid was either cDNA or gDNA, and it came from T cells, B-cell-depleted T cells, or PBMCs.

In the original workflow: Estimated nucleated cell counts came from reference gene primer amplification. Only in-frame clones appear in the TCRdb table, and some are missing; sequencing was by immunoSEQ multiplex PCR. The V and J calls and clone size come from that table; D and trimming were worked out from the DNA. In the table there are roughly 180,000 clones, around 81% of which are singletons. Seattle patients were enrolled during active infection and followed longitudinally. The CDR3 is made up of 16 amino acids. Germline assignment: CDR1 SGHRS and CDR2 YFSETQ. Trimming at V came to 0 bases and at J to 1 base, leaving 4 bases not matched to a gene.

The TCR was taken from a woman aged 40 to 55 with COVID-19, enrolled during active disease. The chain carries TRBV5-1 and TRBJ2-5; 9 positions match TRBD2. The specimen was peripheral blood. CDR3 sequence: CASSLDLREGQETQYF. In nucleotides, the CDR3 is TGCGCCAGCAGCTTGGATTTGCGGGAGGGCCAAGAGACCCAGTACTTC.